These T cell receptor beta chains were read from a single sample in a study of blood T cell repertoires in COVID-19. The data were produced by immunoSEQ multiplex PCR, yet TCRdb's version contains in-frame clones alone and is incomplete. The sample records approximately 250,000 clones, approximately 80% being singletons. Sequences were obtained from peripheral blood. The receptors derive from a woman aged 55-69 years with active or convalescent COVID-19. The conserved cysteine and the conserved F or W are not part of the CDR3 here. A D gene is named only where the DNA matches it firmly. Rows give clone size only sometimes, using once, few, many, or a class for an expanded clone.

v_call	cdr3_length	clone_size	j_call	d_call	cdr3_aa
TRBV24-1	11	few	TRBJ1-2	NA	ATSPGQLDGYT
TRBV7-6	14	NA	TRBJ2-2	TRBD1	ASSPPRTGGTGELF
TRBV19	10	NA	TRBJ1-5	NA	ASSIPPQPQH
TRBV28	13	few	TRBJ2-3	NA	ASSLRELRVDTQY
TRBV11-3	10	NA	TRBJ2-1	TRBD2	ASSLSGSEQF
TRBV29-1	12	NA	TRBJ2-5	TRBD2	SVEVAGGAETQY
TRBV7-8	11	NA	TRBJ2-1	TRBD1	ASNLEGANEQF
TRBV2	12	once	TRBJ2-3	TRBD1	ASTRTGGTDTQY
TRBV6-9	11	NA	TRBJ1-3	NA	AGCAGEGPTIY
TRBV6-5	12	NA	TRBJ2-5	NA	ASSYRNSQETQY
TRBV6-2/TRBV6-3	13	NA	TRBJ2-7	TRBD2	ASSPGLAGGYEQY
TRBV5-1	13	few	TRBJ1-2	NA	ASFGGRATNYGYT
TRBV13	10	NA	TRBJ2-7	TRBD2	ASSFSSGRSD
TRBV10-3	14	NA	TRBJ2-1	NA	AISASGGSSYNEQF
TRBV6-5	11	once	TRBJ1-1	TRBD1	ASSMTGEAEAF
TRBV5-6	13	NA	TRBJ2-5	TRBD2	ASSLGGTSEETQY
TRBV4-1	13	NA	TRBJ1-6	TRBD1	ASSVRDSYNSPLH
TRBV7-9	12	few	TRBJ2-7	TRBD1	ASSLGQGDYEQY
TRBV9	14	NA	TRBJ1-1	TRBD1	ASSDGGNRGFTEAF
TRBV28	16	NA	TRBJ2-2	TRBD2	ASSYRPPGLELAGELF
TRBV6-2/TRBV6-3	13	NA	TRBJ1-5	NA	ASSTGPTGEQPQH
TRBV27	10	NA	TRBJ2-3	NA	ASRLSTDTQY
TRBV27	14	NA	TRBJ2-3	TRBD2	ASSLYLAGGPDTQY
TRBV2	14	NA	TRBJ2-3	NA	ASSAQMIISTDTQY
TRBV12-5	13	once	TRBJ2-2	TRBD1	ASGADRGLTGELF
TRBV27	11	NA	TRBJ1-2	NA	ASSLGPYYGYT
TRBV10-3	12	NA	TRBJ2-2	NA	AISEGQLTGELF
TRBV19	12	NA	TRBJ1-5	TRBD1	ASRTTGYGQPQH
TRBV30	13	NA	TRBJ2-5	TRBD2	AWMYPGLARETQY